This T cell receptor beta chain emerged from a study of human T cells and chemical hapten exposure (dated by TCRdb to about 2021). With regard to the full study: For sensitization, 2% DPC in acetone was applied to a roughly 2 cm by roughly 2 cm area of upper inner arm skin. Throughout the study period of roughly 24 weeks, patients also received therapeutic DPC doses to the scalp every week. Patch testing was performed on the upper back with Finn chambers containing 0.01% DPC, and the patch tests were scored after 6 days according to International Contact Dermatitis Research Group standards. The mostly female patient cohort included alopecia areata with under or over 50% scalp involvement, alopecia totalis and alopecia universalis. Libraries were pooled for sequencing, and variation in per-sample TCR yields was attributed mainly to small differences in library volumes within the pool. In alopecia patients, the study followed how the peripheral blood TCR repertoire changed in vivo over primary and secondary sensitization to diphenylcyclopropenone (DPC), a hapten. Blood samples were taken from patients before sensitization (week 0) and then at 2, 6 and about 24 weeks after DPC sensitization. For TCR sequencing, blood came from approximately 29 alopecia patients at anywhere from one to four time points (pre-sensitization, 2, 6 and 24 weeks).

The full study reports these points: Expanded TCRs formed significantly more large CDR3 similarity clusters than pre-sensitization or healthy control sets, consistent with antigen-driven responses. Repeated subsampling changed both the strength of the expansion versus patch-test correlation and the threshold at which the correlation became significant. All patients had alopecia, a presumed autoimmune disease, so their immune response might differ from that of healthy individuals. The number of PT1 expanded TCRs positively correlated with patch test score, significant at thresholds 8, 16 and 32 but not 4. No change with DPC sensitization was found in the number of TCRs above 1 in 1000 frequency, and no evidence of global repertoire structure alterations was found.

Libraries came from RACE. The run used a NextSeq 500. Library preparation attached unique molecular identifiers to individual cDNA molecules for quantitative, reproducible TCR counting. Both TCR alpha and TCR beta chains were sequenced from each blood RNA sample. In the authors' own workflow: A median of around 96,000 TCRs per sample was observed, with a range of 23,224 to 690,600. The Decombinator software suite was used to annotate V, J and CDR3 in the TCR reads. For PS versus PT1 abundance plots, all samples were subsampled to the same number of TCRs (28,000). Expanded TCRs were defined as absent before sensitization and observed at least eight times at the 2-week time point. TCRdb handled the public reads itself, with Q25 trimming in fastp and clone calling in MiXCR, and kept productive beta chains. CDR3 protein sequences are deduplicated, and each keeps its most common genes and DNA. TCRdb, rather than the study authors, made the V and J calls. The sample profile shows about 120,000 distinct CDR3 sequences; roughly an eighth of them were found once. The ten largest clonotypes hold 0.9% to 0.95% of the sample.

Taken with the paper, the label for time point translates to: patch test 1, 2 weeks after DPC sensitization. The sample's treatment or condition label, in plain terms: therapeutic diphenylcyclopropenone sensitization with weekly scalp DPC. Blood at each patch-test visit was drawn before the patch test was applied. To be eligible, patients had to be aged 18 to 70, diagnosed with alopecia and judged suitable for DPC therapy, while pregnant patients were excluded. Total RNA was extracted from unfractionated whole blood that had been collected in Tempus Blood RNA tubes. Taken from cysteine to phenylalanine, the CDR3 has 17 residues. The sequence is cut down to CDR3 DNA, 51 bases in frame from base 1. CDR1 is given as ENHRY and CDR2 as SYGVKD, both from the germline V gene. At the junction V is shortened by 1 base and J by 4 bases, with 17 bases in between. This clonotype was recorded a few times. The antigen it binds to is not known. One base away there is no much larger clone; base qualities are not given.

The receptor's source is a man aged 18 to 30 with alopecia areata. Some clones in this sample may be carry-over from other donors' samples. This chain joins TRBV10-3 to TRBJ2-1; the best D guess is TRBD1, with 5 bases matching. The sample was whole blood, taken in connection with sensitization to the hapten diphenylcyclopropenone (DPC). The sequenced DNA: TGTGCCATCAGTGAGTTAGTGACCTTTTCAGGGTACAATGAGCAGTTCTTC. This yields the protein CAISELVTFSGYNEQFF.